This entry is about one T cell receptor beta chain. Specified time point: longitudinal time-point 1 (baseline). Maryland, USA blood bank volunteers served as healthy controls. The unsorted libraries originated from 2 million PBMCs kept at -80 C. TCRdb re-called the 5' RACE reads through MiXCR, storing one row per CDR3 protein. The table has some 49,000 distinct CDR3 sequences, over 8% seen once. These data belong to a study of neurological immune-mediated disorders. The length of the CDR3 is 14 residues. The V and J ends lost 6 bases and 5 bases respectively, with 16 bases between them. This receptor was taken from a woman in her 40s in good health. The specimen sequenced was PBMCs. The genes are TRBV12-3 or TRBV12-4 and TRBJ2-5; perhaps TRBD1 as D (6 bases). The CDR3 protein is CASSLRDQGETQYF. CDR3 bases: TGTGCCAGCAGCTTAAGGGACCAGGGGGAGACCCAGTACTTC.